This T cell receptor (beta chain) was recovered during a study of regulatory T cells in long-lasting Graves disease (dated by TCRdb to the early 2020s). Notes on the research overall: Newly diagnosed Graves' disease patients had taken antithyroid drugs for less than 3 months. Persistent Graves' disease patients were compared with newly diagnosed Graves' disease patients by peripheral blood TCR sequencing and RNA sequencing. The study was conducted in China and was registered as a clinical trial. A total of 33 samples underwent TCR sequencing, from roughly 13 patients with persistent Graves' disease and some 20 patients with newly diagnosed Graves' disease. Study-wide findings and limitations: Persistent disease showed preferential use of TRBV28, TRBJ1-2 and TRBJ2-5, whereas newly diagnosed disease favored TRBV20-1 and TRBJ2-1. The authors noted that the small sample size was a limitation that may lower accuracy. Sequencing and analysis were limited to the TCR beta chain. Peripheral blood alone was examined, since thyroid tissue, which constituted the primary lesion, could not be accessed. Lower TCR Shannon entropy and fewer highly expanded clones were observed in persistent Graves' disease patients than in newly diagnosed patients, which suggested clonal expansion. Persistent patients shared more public clonotypes among themselves (fewer than 3,000) than newly diagnosed patients did (more than 950).

Library preparation was by multiplex PCR. The reads were generated on an Illumina HiSeq 4000. TCR beta libraries were built with iRepertoire HTBI primers and Arm-PCR amplification of CDR3 regions. Gel purification was performed on PCR products prior to sequencing. In the paper's pipeline: A total of some 65 TRBV and some 13 TRBJ segments were identified across samples and were used for gene usage analysis of CDR3 amino acid clonotypes. COPE and FqMerger were used to merge the filtered high-quality paired reads into contigs. BLAST was used to align contigs to IMGT TRBV, TRBD and TRBJ reference genes, with CDR3 defined following IMGT. Highly expanded clones were defined as clonotypes with a frequency above 0.1%. Repertoire diversity was measured by Shannon entropy, and V-J evenness by the Gini coefficient. Clonotypes shared by more than one individual were considered public. Using fastp trimming at Q25 and MiXCR clonotype assembly, TCRdb reanalyzed the public sequencing data and kept in-frame beta chains. Every entry covers one CDR3 protein and lists the most common genes and DNA from its rows. These V and J calls are TCRdb output, not the study's own analysis. For this sample there are more than 400,000 distinct CDR3 sequences; about a sixth appear just once. The leading ten clones occupy over 8.5% of the sample.

V is pruned by 5 bases and J by 5 bases, leaving 7 bases of the junction without a gene match. The CDR1 and CDR2 encoded by the germline V gene (reference sequence) are SEHNR and FQNEAQ. The CDR3, cysteine through phenylalanine, is 15 amino acids long. The kept DNA is CDR3 alone, 45 bases in frame from the first base. The time point label, read with the paper, signifies: newly diagnosed GD, antithyroid drugs for less than 3 months. For both TCR sequencing and RNA sequencing, RNA was extracted from PBMCs using TRIzol. The diagnosis of Graves' disease followed American Thyroid Association guidelines. Recruitment of patients was carried out at an endocrinology department in Xi'an, China. From each patient, roughly 9 milliliters of peripheral blood was collected into an EDTA anticoagulant tube. Ficoll Paque Plus density gradient separation was used to isolate PBMCs, and no additional T cell sorting was done. An Agilent 2100 Bioanalyzer and agarose gel were used to assess RNA quality, and a NanoDrop 2000 was used to measure RNA concentration.

This clonotype was picked up a small number of times. There is no known antigen for this receptor. There are no base qualities to consult, and no much larger clone falls within one base. These data were also reused for a study on T cells in Graves' hyperthyroidism and ophthalmopathy. The second paper further reports: Stable Graves' hyperthyroidism was defined as no progression to ophthalmopathy during 18 months of follow-up. Hyperthyroidism patients were aged 18 to 65 years and newly diagnosed, with disease duration of less than 2 months. Any patient with an uncontrolled infection, another autoimmune disease, pregnancy or lactation was excluded. Clinical symptoms, serum thyroxine and TRAb, thyroid ultrasound, and orbital computed tomography formed the basis for the diagnoses. A first-round RT-PCR of the TCR CDR3 used the HTBI primer set with the Qiagen OneStep RT-PCR kit. Most expanded thyroid clonotypes (frequency above 0.001) were also detected in blood, suggesting blood repertoires may reflect thyroid immune responses. Ophthalmopathy was separated from stable hyperthyroidism by a 13 V-J signature model, with approximately 90% sensitivity and 81% to 82% specificity obtained in cross-validation and 80%/75% obtained in testing. In validation, the model predicted progression to ophthalmopathy a median of approximately 6.3 months before onset, with approximately 68% sensitivity and 72.22% specificity. TCR V-J signatures able to tell the groups apart were searched for in a discovery cohort of around 95 patients, of whom 43 had Graves' ophthalmopathy and roughly 59 had stable Graves' hyperthyroidism. Prospective prediction of ophthalmopathy was tested in an independent validation cohort consisting of about 20 hyperthyroidism patients and around 17 patients who later progressed to ophthalmopathy. The roughly 91 discovery patients were randomly divided into training and test sets at a 7:3 ratio. Thyroid tissue and blood T-cell repertoires from more than five Graves' hyperthyroidism patients were also compared in the study. After blood sampling, hyperthyroidism patients were treated with methimazole at a starting dose of 30 mg daily, and ophthalmopathy patients were treated with high-dose intravenous methylprednisolone. Libraries were constructed in a second round of multiplex PCR, after which size selection and purification were performed. Sequencing of the libraries was done on an Illumina HiSeq2000 using paired-end 100 bp reads. SOAPnuke was used to process the raw data, throwing out any read that contained adapters or uncalled bases, had a mean Phred below 15, or lacked an exact constant-primer or identifier match. High-quality paired reads were merged using COPE v1.2.5, and each unique nucleotide sequence was defined as a clonotype. MiTCR v1.1 was used to align clonotypes to the IMGT TRBV, TRBD and TRBJ reference segments. The analysis was restricted to V-J combinations with a frequency above 0.0001, which together covered 99% to 99.2% of the repertoires. A TCS score was defined as the ratio between F50 (clonal expansion) and ExV (chaos), using BLOSUM62-based TCRdist between CDR3 peptides within each V-J. Welch's t-statistics and random forest reduced 500 to 650 V-J features to 10 to 15, which were used in a naive Bayes classifier (R e1071). Sample size was not statistically predetermined, and blinding of investigators to group allocation was not performed. According to the paper, TCR Vbeta CDR3 sequencing was carried out on over 130 peripheral blood samples, which came from about 45 ophthalmopathy, some 73 hyperthyroidism and some 17 progressor patients.

The chain employs TRBV7-9 and TRBJ2-1, with 9 bases in between that match TRBD2. The sequenced sample was peripheral blood mononuclear cells (PBMCs), obtained at new diagnosis, from a patient treated with antithyroid drugs. This sequence was found in a woman in her twenties or thirties with Graves disease. Donor details come from another sample of the same person, matched by shared clones. For the CDR3, the sequence is CASSPRLAENNEQFF. The DNA is as follows: TGTGCCAGCAGCCCCCGACTAGCGGAAAACAATGAGCAGTTCTTC.